There are a few counts of the clone carrying this T cell receptor beta chain. The target antigen is unknown. The CDR3 has 12 residues. V lost 6 bases and J lost 8, with 10 bases in between. This sample is part of a study of T cells after yellow fever vaccination. About the study: It was SMART-Seq v4 Ultra Low Input that prepared the fractions with low cell numbers. Findings and limits, study-wide: The secondary response was weaker but peaked faster, day 5 versus 15. A large majority of primary-vaccination clones showed up again after the booster (under 98% CD4, approximately 90% CD8).

5'RACE template switching produced TCR cDNA carrying a universal primer site and UMIs. TCRdb re-called the 5' RACE reads through MiXCR, storing one row per CDR3 protein. Of hundreds of thousands of distinct CDR3 sequences in the sample, over 9% were seen once. This chain connects TRBV12-3 or TRBV12-4 to TRBJ1-4; a possible D gene is TRBD1 (5 bases). Sequences were derived from PBMCs, sampled on the day of the yellow fever booster vaccination. The source of this sequence is a man aged 30 to 39 who received the YFV17D yellow fever vaccine. Here the CDR3 reads CASRGTSEKLFF. In DNA form, the CDR3 reads TGTGCCAGCAGAGGGACGTCGGAAAAACTGTTTTTT.